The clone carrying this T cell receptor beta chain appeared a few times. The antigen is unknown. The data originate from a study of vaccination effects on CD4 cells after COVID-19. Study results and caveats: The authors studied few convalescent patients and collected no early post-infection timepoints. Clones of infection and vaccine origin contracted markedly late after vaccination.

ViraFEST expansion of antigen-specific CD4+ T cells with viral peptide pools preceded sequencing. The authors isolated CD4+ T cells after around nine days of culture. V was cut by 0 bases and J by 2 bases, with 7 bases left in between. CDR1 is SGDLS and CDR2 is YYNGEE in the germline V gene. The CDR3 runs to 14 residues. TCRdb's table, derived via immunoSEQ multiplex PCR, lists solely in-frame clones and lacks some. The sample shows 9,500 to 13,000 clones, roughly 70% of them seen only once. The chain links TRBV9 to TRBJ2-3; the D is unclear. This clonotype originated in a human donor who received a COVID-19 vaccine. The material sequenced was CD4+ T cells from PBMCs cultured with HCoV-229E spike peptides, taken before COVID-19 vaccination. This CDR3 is CASSVDPFTDTQYF. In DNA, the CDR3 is TGTGCCAGCAGCGTAGACCCCTTCACAGATACGCAGTATTTT.